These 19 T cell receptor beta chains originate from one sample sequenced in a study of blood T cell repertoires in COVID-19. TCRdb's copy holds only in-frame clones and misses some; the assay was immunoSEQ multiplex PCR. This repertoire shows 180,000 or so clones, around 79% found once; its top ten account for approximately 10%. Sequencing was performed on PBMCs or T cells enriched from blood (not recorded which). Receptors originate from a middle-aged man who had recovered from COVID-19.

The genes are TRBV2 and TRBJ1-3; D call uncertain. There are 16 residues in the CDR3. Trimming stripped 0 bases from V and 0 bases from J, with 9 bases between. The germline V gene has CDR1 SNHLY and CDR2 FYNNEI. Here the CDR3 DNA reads TGTGCCAGCAGTGAAGCGCGGGGTTACTCTGGAAACACCATATATTTT. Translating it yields CASSEARGYSGNTIYF.

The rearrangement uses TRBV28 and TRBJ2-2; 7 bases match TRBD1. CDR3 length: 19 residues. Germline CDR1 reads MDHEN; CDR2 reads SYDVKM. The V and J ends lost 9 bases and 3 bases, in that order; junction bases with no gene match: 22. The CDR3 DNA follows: TGTGCCAGTCTGAACAGGGGTCCTTTACTGGGAAGTGACACCGGGGAGCTGTTTTTT. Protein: CASLNRGPLLGSDTGELFF.

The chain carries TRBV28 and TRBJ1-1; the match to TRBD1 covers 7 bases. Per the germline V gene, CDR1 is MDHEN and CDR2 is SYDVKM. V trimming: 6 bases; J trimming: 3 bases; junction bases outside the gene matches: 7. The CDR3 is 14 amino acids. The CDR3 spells CASSIDREDTEAFF. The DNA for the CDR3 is TGTGCCAGCAGCATAGACAGGGAGGACACTGAAGCTTTCTTT. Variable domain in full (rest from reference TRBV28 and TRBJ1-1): DVKVTQSSRYLVKRTGEKVFLECVQDMDHENMFWYRQDPGLGLRLIYFSYDVKMKEKGDIPEGYSVSREKKERFSLILESASTNQTSMYLCASSIDREDTEAFFGQGTRLTVV.

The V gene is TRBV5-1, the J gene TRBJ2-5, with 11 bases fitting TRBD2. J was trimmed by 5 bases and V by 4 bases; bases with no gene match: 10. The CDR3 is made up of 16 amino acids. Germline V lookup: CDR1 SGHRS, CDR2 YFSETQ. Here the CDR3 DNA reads TGCGCCAGCAGCGGTAGCGGGGGGGCCCTGAGGGAGACCCAGTACTTC. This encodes CASSGSGGALRETQYF.

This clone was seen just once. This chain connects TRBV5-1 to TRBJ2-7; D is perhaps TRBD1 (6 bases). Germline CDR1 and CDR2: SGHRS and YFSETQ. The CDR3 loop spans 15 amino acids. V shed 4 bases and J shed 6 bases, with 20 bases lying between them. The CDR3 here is CASSPPGQGIGEQYF. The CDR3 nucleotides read TGCGCCAGCAGCCCGCCGGGGCAGGGGATCGGCGAGCAGTACTTC.

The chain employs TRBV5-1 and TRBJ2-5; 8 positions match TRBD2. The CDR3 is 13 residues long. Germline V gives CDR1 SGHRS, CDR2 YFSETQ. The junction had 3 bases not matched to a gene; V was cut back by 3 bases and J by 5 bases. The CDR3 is CASSSGGYETQYF. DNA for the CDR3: TGCGCCAGCAGCTCGGGGGGGTACGAGACCCAGTACTTC.

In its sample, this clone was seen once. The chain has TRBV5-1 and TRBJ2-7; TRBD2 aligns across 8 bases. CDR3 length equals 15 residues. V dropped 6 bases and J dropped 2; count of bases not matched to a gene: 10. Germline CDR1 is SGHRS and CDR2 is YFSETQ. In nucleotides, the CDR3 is TGCGCCAGCACCCCTACCGGGACTAGTACCTACGAGCAGTACTTC. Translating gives CASTPTGTSTYEQYF.

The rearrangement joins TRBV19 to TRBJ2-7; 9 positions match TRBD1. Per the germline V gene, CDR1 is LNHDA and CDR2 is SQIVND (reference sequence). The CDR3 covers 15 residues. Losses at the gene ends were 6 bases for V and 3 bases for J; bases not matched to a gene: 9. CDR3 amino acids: CASREPGQGRYEQYF. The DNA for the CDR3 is TGTGCCAGTAGGGAACCGGGACAGGGACGCTACGAGCAGTACTTC.

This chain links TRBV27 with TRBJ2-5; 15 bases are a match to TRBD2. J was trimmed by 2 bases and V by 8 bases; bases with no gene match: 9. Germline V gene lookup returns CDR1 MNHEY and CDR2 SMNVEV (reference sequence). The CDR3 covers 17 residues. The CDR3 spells CASSGLAGGPMQETQYF. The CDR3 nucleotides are TGTGCCAGCTCCGGACTAGCGGGAGGGCCGATGCAAGAGACCCAGTACTTC.

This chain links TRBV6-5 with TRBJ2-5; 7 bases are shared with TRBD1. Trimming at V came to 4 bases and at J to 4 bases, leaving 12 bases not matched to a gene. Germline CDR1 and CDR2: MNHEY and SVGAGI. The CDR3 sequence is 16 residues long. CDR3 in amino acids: CASSWGRGIRPETQYF. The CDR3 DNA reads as TGTGCCAGCAGTTGGGGCAGGGGGATCCGGCCAGAGACCCAGTACTTC.

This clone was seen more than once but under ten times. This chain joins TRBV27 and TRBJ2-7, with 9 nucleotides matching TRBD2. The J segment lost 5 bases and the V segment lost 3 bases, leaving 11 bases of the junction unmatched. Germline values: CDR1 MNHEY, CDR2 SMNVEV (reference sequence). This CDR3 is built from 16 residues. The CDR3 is CASSFVAGGPYHEQYF. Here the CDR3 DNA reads TGTGCCAGCAGTTTTGTTGCGGGAGGGCCTTACCACGAGCAGTACTTC.

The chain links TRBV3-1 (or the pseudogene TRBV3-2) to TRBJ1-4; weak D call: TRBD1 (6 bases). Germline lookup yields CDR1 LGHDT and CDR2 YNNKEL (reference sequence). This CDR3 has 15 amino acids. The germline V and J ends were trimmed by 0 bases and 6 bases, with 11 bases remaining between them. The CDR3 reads CASSQEGQFDEKLFF. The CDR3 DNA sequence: TGTGCCAGCAGCCAAGAAGGACAGTTTGATGAAAAACTGTTTTTT.

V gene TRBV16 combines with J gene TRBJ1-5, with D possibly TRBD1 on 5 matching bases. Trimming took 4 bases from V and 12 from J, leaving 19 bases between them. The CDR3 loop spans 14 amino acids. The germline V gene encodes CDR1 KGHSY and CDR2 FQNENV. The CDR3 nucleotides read TGTGCCAGCAGCCCATTTACAGACGGTCAGGGCCAGCATTTT. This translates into CASSPFTDGQGQHF.

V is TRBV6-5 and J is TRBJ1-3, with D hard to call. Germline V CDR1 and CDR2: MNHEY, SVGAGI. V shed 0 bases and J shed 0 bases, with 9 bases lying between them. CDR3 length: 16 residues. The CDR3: CASSYSRQISGNTIYF. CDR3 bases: TGTGCCAGCAGTTACTCGAGGCAGATCTCTGGAAACACCATATATTTT.

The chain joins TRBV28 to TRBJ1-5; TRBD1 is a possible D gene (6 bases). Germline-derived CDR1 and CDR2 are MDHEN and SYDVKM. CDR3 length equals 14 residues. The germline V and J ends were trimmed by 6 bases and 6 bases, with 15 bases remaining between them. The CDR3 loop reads CASRATGRGQPQHF. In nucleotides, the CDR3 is TGTGCCAGCAGAGCGACAGGTCGGGGTCAGCCCCAGCATTTT. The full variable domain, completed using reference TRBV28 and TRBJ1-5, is DVKVTQSSRYLVKRTGEKVFLECVQDMDHENMFWYRQDPGLGLRLIYFSYDVKMKEKGDIPEGYSVSREKKERFSLILESASTNQTSMYLCASRATGRGQPQHFGDGTRLSIL.

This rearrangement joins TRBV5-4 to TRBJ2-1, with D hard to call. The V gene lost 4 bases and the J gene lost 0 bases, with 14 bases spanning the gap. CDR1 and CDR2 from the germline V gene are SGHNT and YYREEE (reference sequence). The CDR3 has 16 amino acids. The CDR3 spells CASSQSTSSSYNEQFF. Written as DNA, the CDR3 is TGTGCCAGCAGCCAAAGCACGTCAAGCTCCTACAATGAGCAGTTCTTC.

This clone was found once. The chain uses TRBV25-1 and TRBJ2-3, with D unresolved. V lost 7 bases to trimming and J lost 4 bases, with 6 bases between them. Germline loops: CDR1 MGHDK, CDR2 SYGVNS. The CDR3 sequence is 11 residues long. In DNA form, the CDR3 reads TGTGCCAGCAACCGGGCAGATACGCAGTATTTT. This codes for CASNRADTQYF.

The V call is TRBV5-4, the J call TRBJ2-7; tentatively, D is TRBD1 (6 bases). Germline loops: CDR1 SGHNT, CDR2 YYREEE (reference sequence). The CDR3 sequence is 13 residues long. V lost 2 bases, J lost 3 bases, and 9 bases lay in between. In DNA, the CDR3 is TGTGCCAGCAGCTTTCAGGGGAACTACGAGCAGTACTTC. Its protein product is CASSFQGNYEQYF.

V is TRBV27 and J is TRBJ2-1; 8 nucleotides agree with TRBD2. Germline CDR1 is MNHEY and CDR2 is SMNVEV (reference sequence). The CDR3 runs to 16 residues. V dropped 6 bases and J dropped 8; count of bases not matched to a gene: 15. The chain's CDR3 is CASRGGTRGAVDEQFF. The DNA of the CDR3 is TGTGCCAGCAGGGGAGGGACTAGAGGGGCGGTAGATGAGCAGTTCTTC.